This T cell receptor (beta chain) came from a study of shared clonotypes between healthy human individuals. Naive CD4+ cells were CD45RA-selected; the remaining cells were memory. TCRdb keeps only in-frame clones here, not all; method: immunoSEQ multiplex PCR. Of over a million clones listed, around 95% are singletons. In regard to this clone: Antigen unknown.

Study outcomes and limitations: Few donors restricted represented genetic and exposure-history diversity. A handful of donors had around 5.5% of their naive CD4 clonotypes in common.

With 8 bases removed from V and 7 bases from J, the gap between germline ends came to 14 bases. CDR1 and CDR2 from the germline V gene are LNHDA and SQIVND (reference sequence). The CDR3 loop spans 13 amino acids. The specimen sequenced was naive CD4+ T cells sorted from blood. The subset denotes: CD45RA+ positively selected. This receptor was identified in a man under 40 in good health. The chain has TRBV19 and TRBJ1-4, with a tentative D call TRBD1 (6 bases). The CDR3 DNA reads TGTGCCAGTCGGGACATAACTCGTGAAAAACTGTTTTTT. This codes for CASRDITREKLFF.